The 10 T cell receptor beta chains below all came from one sample that was sequenced in a study of PD-L1 blockade in urothelial cancer. Specified time point: peripheral blood 6 weeks after treatment start. The assay was immunoSEQ multiplex PCR, and TCRdb's table has in-frame clones only and misses some. The repertoire holds around 110,000 clones, with around nine tenths as singletons. Sample: PBMCs, taken around atezolizumab (anti-PD-L1) treatment. Receptors were obtained from a man between 60 and 75 years old with urothelial cancer.

In its sample, this clone was seen once. This chain uses TRBV27 with TRBJ1-5; a possible D gene is TRBD1 (5 bases). The ends were cut back, 6 bases at V and 6 bases at J, with 15 bases in the middle. The CDR3 has 14 residues. Germline loops: CDR1 MNHEY, CDR2 SMNVEV (reference sequence). CDR3 amino acids: CASRERQLSQPQHF. DNA of the CDR3: TGTGCCAGCAGAGAGCGACAGCTCAGTCAGCCCCAGCATTTT.

The V and J genes are TRBV5-5 and TRBJ1-3; no reliable D call. The CDR3 totals 13 residues. CDR1 is SGHKS, CDR2 YYEKEE, per germline (reference sequence). V lost 3 bases to trimming and J lost 0 bases, with 4 bases between them. The CDR3 nucleotides read TGTGCCAGCAGCTCTCTCTCTGGAAACACCATATATTTT. This translates into CASSSLSGNTIYF.

The chain uses TRBV5-6 and TRBJ2-3, with a possible D match to TRBD2 (6 bases). The CDR3 has 15 residues. Trimming removed 1 base at V and 1 base at J, with 10 bases between. Germline lookup yields CDR1 SGHDT and CDR2 YYEEEE. CDR3 DNA sequence: TGTGCCAGCAGCTTGAAGCGGGTTCGCACAGATACGCAGTATTTT. This encodes CASSLKRVRTDTQYF.

The chain couples TRBV6-5 to TRBJ2-5; 11 nucleotides agree with TRBD2. CDR1 is MNHEY, CDR2 SVGAGI, per germline. Trimming cost V 0 bases and J 4 bases; bases outside gene matches: 4. This CDR3 is built from 16 residues. CDR3 DNA sequence: TGTGCCAGCAGTTACTCGGGGCTAGCGGGGGGAGAGACCCAGTACTTC. It is translated as CASSYSGLAGGETQYF.

The table lists this clone with a count of one. The V and J genes are TRBV6-5 and TRBJ2-2; D unresolved. The CDR3 runs to 14 residues. The germline V and J ends were trimmed by 4 bases and 2 bases, with 8 bases remaining between them. Germline V gene data show CDR1 as MNHEY and CDR2 as SVGAGI. CDR3 in DNA: TGTGCCAGCAGTTTCACACCAAACACCGGGGAGCTGTTTTTT. It is translated as CASSFTPNTGELFF.

For the CDR3, the DNA is TGTGCCAGCAGCTCCCGAGAGCGCCTCTACGAGCAGTACTTC. Protein sequence: CASSSRERLYEQYF. The V gene is TRBV13, the J gene TRBJ2-7, with D unresolved. This CDR3 region has 14 residues. V lost 4 bases, J lost 3 bases, and 13 bases lay in between. Germline assignment: CDR1 PRHDT and CDR2 FYEKMQ (reference sequence).

V is TRBV18 and J is TRBJ2-6, with D perhaps TRBD2 (6 bases). V was cut by 3 bases and J by 0 bases, with 9 bases left in between. CDR1 and CDR2 (germline): KGHSH, LQKENI. This CDR3 has 16 amino acids. CDR3 sequence (DNA): TGTGCCAGCTCACCGCCCGGGAGCTCTGGGGCCAACGTCCTGACTTTC. Translation gives CASSPPGSSGANVLTF.

The V gene is TRBV27, the J gene TRBJ2-1; TRBD2 matches 11 bases. Germline V lookup: CDR1 MNHEY, CDR2 SMNVEV (reference sequence). V gave up 8 bases and J gave up 4 bases; unmatched junction bases: 4. The CDR3 is 14 residues long. CDR3 sequence: CASQTSGGYNEQFF. In nucleotides, the CDR3 is TGTGCCAGCCAAACTAGCGGGGGTTACAATGAGCAGTTCTTC.

The gene calls are TRBV5-1 and TRBJ2-7, with 7 nucleotides matching TRBD1. In germline, CDR1 is SGHRS, CDR2 YFSETQ. The CDR3 totals 14 residues. J lost 9 bases, V lost 3 bases, and 12 bases had no gene match. The CDR3 nucleotides read TGCGCCAGCAGCTACCCTGGACAGGAATGGGTGCAGTACTTC. Its protein is CASSYPGQEWVQYF.

V usage is TRBV9 and J usage is TRBJ1-3; D is perhaps TRBD1 (6 bases). Trimming removed 5 bases at V and 0 bases at J, with 9 bases between. This CDR3 contains 14 residues. Germline lookup yields CDR1 SGDLS and CDR2 YYNGEE. The CDR3 DNA reads as TGTGCCAGCAGGGTGGGGGCCTCTGGAAACACCATATATTTT. This gives the protein CASRVGASGNTIYF. Supplemented by reference TRBV9 and TRBJ1-3, the full variable domain reads DSGVTQTPKHLITATGQRVTLRCSPRSGDLSVYWYQQSLDQGLQFLIQYYNGEERAKGNILERFSAQQFPDLHSELNLSSLELGDSALYFCASRVGASGNTIYFGEGSWLTVV.